The clone carrying this T cell receptor beta chain was counted once. The sample originates from a study of blood T cell repertoires in COVID-19. Study as a whole: The study drew acute and convalescent COVID-19 samples from the United States, Italy and Spain. T cells, B-cell-depleted T cells, or PBMCs provided the cDNA or gDNA that served as material.

Original data processing: Quantification of nucleated cells was approximated via reference gene primer amplification. This table comes from immunoSEQ multiplex PCR, and its TCRdb copy is limited to in-frame clones, with some not included. D and trimming come from the DNA, and the V and J calls and clone size come from that table. The sample carries about 220,000 clones, roughly 84% recorded once. The CDR3 extends over 16 amino acids. V shed 2 bases and J shed 3 bases, with 14 bases lying between them. Germline values: CDR1 SGHAT, CDR2 FQNNGV. Sequenced material: peripheral blood. The rearrangement links TRBV11-2 to TRBJ2-1, with D possibly matching TRBD1 (5 bases). The origin of this receptor is a man aged 35-49 years with active or convalescent COVID-19. This chain's CDR3 is CASSLNQGYFYNEQFF. As DNA, the CDR3 is TGTGCCAGCAGCTTAAATCAGGGCTACTTCTACAATGAGCAGTTCTTC.